The T cell receptor (beta chain) under discussion was sequenced for a study of control samples from healthy donors and cancer patients. This clone was counted a few times. Germline CDR1 and CDR2: SGHTA and FQGTGA. Trimming cost V 1 base and J 11 bases, with 11 bases left between them. The CDR3 extends over 12 amino acids. The assay was immunoSEQ multiplex PCR, and TCRdb's table has in-frame clones only and misses some. The data show under 450,000 clones, with approximately 90% seen just once and more than 6% held by the top ten. The clonotype originates from a man aged 35-49 years with head and neck cancer. The rearrangement joins TRBV7-3 to TRBJ1-1; no clear D. Sequencing was done on a sample of PBMCs. The CDR3 DNA is TGTGCCAGCAGCTTAAACAGCGCTCCTGCTTTCTTT. Translation: CASSLNSAPAFF. The complete variable domain, with remaining parts taken from reference TRBV7-3 and TRBJ1-1, reads GAGVSQTPSNKVTEKGKYVELRCDPISGHTALYWYRQSLGQGPEFLIYFQGTGAADDSGLPNDRFFAVRPEGSVSTLKIQRTERGDSAVYLCASSLNSAPAFFGQGTRLTVV.